This TCR beta chain was recovered during a study of T cell responses to AZD1222 COVID-19 vaccine. Study as a whole: Pooled in the analysis were second doses at about 4 or about 12 weeks. Findings and limits, study-wide: At baseline, just 5 or 6 AZD1222 recipients tested seropositive. Donors skewed white British and female; clonal diversity was possibly underestimated. Spike as a whole was targeted by vaccine-associated CD4 TCRs, dominant at 160-218 and 743-854.

The V gene's germline CDR1 is MNHEY and CDR2 SMNVEV (reference sequence). This CDR3 spans 13 amino acids. V was shortened by 5 bases and J by 8 bases, with 15 bases between the two germline ends. Repertoires were generated with immunoSEQ multiplex PCR, while TCRdb's copy carries only in-frame clones and drops some. The table records around 150,000 clones, roughly 90% of them present only once. Note on this clone: Antigen unknown.

This TCR derives from an adult in good health. This chain links TRBV27 with TRBJ1-2, with D possibly being TRBD1 (6 bases). This specimen was peripheral blood, taken on day 0 of AZD1222 vaccination. The CDR3 here is CASSPSGAAGYTF. The CDR3 nucleotides are TGTGCCAGCAGTCCCTCGGGGGCCGCGGGCTACACCTTC.